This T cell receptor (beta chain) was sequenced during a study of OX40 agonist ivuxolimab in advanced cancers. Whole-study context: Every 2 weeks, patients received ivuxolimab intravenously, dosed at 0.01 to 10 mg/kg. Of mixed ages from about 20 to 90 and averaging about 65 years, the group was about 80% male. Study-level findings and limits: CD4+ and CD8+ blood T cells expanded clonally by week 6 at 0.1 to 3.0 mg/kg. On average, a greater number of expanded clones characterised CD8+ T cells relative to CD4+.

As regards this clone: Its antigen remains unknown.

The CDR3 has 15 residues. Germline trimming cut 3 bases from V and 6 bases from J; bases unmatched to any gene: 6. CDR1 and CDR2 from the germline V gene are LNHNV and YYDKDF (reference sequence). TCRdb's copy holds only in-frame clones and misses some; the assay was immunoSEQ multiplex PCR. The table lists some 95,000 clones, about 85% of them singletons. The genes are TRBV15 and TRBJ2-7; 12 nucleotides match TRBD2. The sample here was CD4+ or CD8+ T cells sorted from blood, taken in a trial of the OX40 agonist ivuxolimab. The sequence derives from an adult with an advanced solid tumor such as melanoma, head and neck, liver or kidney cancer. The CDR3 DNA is TGTGCCACCAGCAGGACTAGCGGGAGTCAGGGCGAGCAGTACTTC. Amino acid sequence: CATSRTSGSQGEQYF. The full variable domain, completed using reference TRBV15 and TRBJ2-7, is DAMVIQNPRYQVTQFGKPVTLSCSQTLNHNVMYWYQQKSSQAPKLLFHYYDKDFNNEADTPDNFQSRRPNTSFCFLDIRSPGLGDTAMYLCATSRTSGSQGEQYFGPGTRLTVT.